The text below deals with one T cell receptor beta chain. Its target is not known. Blood replicates held 0.5 ug DNA, tumor or normal breast approximately 1.5 ug, two each. Data came from immunoSEQ multiplex PCR; TCRdb stores just in-frame clones and leaves some out. This table holds tens of thousands of clones, 65% to 80% found once. The data are from a study of early stage breast cancer tumors. Findings and caveats of the study: Enriched TCRB sequences shared across patients were mostly commonly generated sequences.

The material sequenced was blood. The source is a person aged 55 to 75 with breast cancer.

The CDR3 region is CASSLFSGTNLYNEQFF. CDR3 coding DNA: TGTGCCAGCAGCTTATTTTCCGGGACTAACTTATACAATGAGCAGTTCTTC. This sequence joins TRBV5-4 and TRBJ2-1, with 7 bases lining up with TRBD2. The length of the CDR3 is 17 residues. V lost 2 bases, J lost 4 bases, and 12 bases stayed unmatched. In germline, CDR1 is SGHNT, CDR2 YYREEE (reference sequence).